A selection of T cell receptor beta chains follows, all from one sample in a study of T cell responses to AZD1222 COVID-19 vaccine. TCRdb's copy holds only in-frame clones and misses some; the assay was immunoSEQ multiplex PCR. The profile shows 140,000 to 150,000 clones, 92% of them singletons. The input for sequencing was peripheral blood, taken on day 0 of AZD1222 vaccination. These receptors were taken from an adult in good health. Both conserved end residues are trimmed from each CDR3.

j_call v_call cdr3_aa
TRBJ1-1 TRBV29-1 SVEGESGAYTEAF
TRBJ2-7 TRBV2 ASSGTSGSPHEQY
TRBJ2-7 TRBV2 ASTERGYEQY
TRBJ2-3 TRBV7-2 ASSPAGTRSTDTQY
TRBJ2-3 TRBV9 ASSVGFGRALGTDTQY
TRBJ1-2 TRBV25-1 ASSEPGKLNYGYT
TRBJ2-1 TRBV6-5 ASSLRLAGGPYEQF
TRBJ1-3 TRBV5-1 ASSFGRAGNTIY
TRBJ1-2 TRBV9 ASSFGTGMNYGYT
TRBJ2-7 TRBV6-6 ASRHSSYEQY
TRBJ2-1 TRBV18 ASSLPGTSNEQF
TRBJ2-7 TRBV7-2 ASSRGAFSYEQY
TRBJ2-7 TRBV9 ASSVRAGSSYEQY
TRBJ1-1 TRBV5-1 ASSLDSRSTEAF
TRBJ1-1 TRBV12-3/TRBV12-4 ASSQQGEAF
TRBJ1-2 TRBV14 ASSQDVPGGGYT
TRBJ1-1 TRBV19 ASSIDGQGTEAF
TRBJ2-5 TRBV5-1 ASSLVRTSGQETQY
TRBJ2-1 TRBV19 ASSMSSGRYLHEQF
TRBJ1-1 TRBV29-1 SSGTGNTEAF
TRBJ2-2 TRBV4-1 ASSSTRGRNGELF
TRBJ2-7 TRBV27 AARAGPYEQY
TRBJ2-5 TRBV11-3 ASSLVGKETQY
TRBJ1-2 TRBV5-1 ASSLDREPYGYT
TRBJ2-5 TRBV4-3 ASSQGPHPGSETQY
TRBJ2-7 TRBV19 ASSIQTGNYEQY
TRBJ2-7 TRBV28 ASSPGLTGSYEQY
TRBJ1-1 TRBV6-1 ASRYGTQNTEAF
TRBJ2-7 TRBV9 ASSVGWGSREQY
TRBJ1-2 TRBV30 AWTPPWGYNYGYT
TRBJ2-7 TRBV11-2 ASSLSDSRYEQY
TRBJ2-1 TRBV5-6 ASSLANPHNEQF
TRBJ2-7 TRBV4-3 ASSQQALSYEQY
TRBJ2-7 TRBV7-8 ASSLVARTSGYEQY
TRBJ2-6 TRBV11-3 ASRITGQGTDVLT
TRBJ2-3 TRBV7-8 ASSLGTPITDTQY
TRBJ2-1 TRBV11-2 ASSPSSVYNEQF
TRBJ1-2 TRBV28 ASSLVGHPITNYGYT
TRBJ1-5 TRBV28 ASSPVVYSNQPQH
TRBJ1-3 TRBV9 ASSVEISGNTIY
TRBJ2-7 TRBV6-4 ASSTHNERRLPNSYEQY
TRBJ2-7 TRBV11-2 ASSLDLRTGTIGEQY
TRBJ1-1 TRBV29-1 SAAGANTEAF
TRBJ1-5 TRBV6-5 ASRGGVGQPQH
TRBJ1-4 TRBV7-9 ASSARQGLELF
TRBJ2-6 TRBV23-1 AGLSVPGANVLT